Below are 19 T cell receptor beta chains sequenced from a single sample in a study of blood T cell repertoires in COVID-19. TCRdb's table, derived via immunoSEQ multiplex PCR, lists solely in-frame clones and lacks some. There are fewer than 450,000 clones in the sample; more than 70% occur only once, and about 7% lies in the top ten. Source material: peripheral blood. The receptors here all came from a woman aged 70-85 years with COVID-19, enrolled during active disease.

The chain uses TRBV11-2 and TRBJ1-2; D gene uncertain. Trimming shortened V by 5 bases and J by 6 bases, and 13 bases separated the two germline ends. Per the germline V gene, CDR1 is SGHAT and CDR2 is FQNNGV. The CDR3 sequence is 13 residues long. Written as DNA, the CDR3 is TGTGCCAGCAGCGCCACAGATCTTAATGGCTACACCTTC. This codes for CASSATDLNGYTF.

This chain links TRBV19 with TRBJ1-5, with D possibly TRBD1 on 6 matching bases. CDR1 is LNHDA and CDR2 is SQIVND in the germline V gene (reference sequence). This CDR3 region has 15 residues. Trimming took off 5 bases at V and 5 bases at J, with 16 bases between the two ends. CDR3 sequence: CASSWTTGSDQPQHF. CDR3 bases: TGTGCCAGTAGTTGGACCACAGGGTCGGATCAGCCCCAGCATTTT. Variable domain in full (rest from reference TRBV19 and TRBJ1-5): DGGITQSPKYLFRKEGQNVTLSCEQNLNHDAMYWYRQDPGQGLRLIYYSQIVNDFQKGDIAEGYSVSREKKESFPLTVTSAQKNPTAFYLCASSWTTGSDQPQHFGDGTRLSIL.

CDR3 bases: TGTGCCAGCAATAAGGACAGGGGGCATGGCTACACCTTC. This sequence encodes CASNKDRGHGYTF. The rearrangement joins TRBV6-4 to TRBJ1-2; 11 bases are shared with TRBD1. Trimming took 7 bases from V and 6 from J; bases not matched to a gene: 4. Germline V gives CDR1 MRHNA, CDR2 SNTAGT. The length of the CDR3 is 13 residues.

In this sample, this clone turned up a few times. This chain links TRBV5-1 with TRBJ1-5; 9 bases align to TRBD1. The CDR3 has 15 residues. In germline, CDR1 is SGHRS, CDR2 YFSETQ. V was clipped by 4 bases and J by 7 bases; unmatched bases: 9. The CDR3 sequence is CASSQGQGVDQPQHF. The DNA for the CDR3 is TGCGCCAGCAGCCAGGGACAGGGTGTGGACCAGCCCCAGCATTTT. Drawing the rest from reference TRBV5-1 and TRBJ1-5, the complete variable domain is KAGVTQTPRYLIKTRGQQVTLSCSPISGHRSVSWYQQTPGQGLQFLFEYFSETQRNKGNFPGRFSGRQFSNSRSEMNVSTLELGDSALYLCASSQGQGVDQPQHFGDGTRLSIL.

V usage is TRBV30 and J usage is TRBJ1-6; a weak D match, TRBD1 (6 bases). The CDR3 spans 14 residues. Germline V gene lookup returns CDR1 GTSNPN and CDR2 SVGIG (reference sequence). The V end was cut by 6 bases, the J end by 9 bases, with 18 bases between. The CDR3: CACPARGSTSPLHF. The CDR3 DNA sequence: TGTGCCTGCCCAGCGAGGGGGTCAACTTCACCCCTCCACTTT.

The CDR3 coding sequence is TGTGCCAGCAAGGAGACAGGGGGTCTTGGCAAGCAGTACTTC. This sequence encodes CASKETGGLGKQYF. The chain couples TRBV6-5 to TRBJ2-7; 9 nucleotides align to TRBD1. Germline-derived CDR1 and CDR2 are MNHEY and SVGAGI. The ends lost 7 bases at V and 8 bases at J; junction bases unmatched: 12. This CDR3 is 14 amino acids long.

This rearrangement joins TRBV30 to TRBJ1-2; tentative D call: TRBD1 (6 bases). The CDR3 is 13 residues long. The germline gives CDR1 GTSNPN, CDR2 SVGIG (reference sequence). Trimming left V 5 bases short and J 5 bases short, with 15 bases between. CDR3 coding DNA: TGTGCCTGGGCCGGGACATTAGGGTATGGCTACACCTTC. Encoded protein: CAWAGTLGYGYTF.

This clone showed up just once. The chain employs TRBV5-1 and TRBJ2-1; TRBD2 matches at 11 bases. Per germline, CDR1 SGHRS and CDR2 YFSETQ. Trimming at V came to 4 bases and at J to 7 bases, leaving 4 bases not matched to a gene. The CDR3 is 14 residues long. CDR3: CASSVAGGPNEQFF. DNA of the CDR3: TGCGCCAGCAGCGTAGCGGGGGGGCCTAATGAGCAGTTCTTC.

This chain joins TRBV19 and TRBJ1-1; 7 bases are a match to TRBD1. The V segment lost 4 bases and the J segment 2 bases; nucleotides outside the gene matches: 1. From germline, CDR1 is LNHDA and CDR2 SQIVND (reference sequence). The CDR3 sequence is 13 residues long. CDR3 DNA sequence: TGTGCCAGTAGTACAGGGGGAAACACTGAAGCTTTCTTT. Amino acids: CASSTGGNTEAFF.

V is TRBV27 and J is TRBJ2-7; 9 nucleotides line up with TRBD1. Germline assignment: CDR1 MNHEY and CDR2 SMNVEV (reference sequence). V was pared by 1 base and J by 5 bases, with 9 bases of the junction left unmatched. The CDR3 contains 16 residues. The CDR3 region has the DNA TGTGCCAGCAGTTTATGGGTGGGACAGGGAGGACACGAGCAGTACTTC. Its protein product is CASSLWVGQGGHEQYF.

J is TRBJ1-3 and V is TRBV9; D is unclear. The V end was cut by 1 base, the J end by 0 bases, with 11 bases between. Germline values: CDR1 SGDLS, CDR2 YYNGEE. The CDR3 has 16 residues. As DNA, the CDR3 is TGTGCCAGCAGCGTATCCCCCAGTAACTCTGGAAACACCATATATTTT. Protein product: CASSVSPSNSGNTIYF.

This clone was observed a single time. This chain connects TRBV11-2 to TRBJ1-1; weak D call: TRBD1 (5 bases). This CDR3 has 15 amino acids. The germline V and J ends were trimmed by 5 bases and 5 bases, with 18 bases remaining between them. Germline V gene sequence: CDR1 SGHAT, CDR2 FQNNGV. The DNA for the CDR3 is TGTGCCAGCAGCCCGTCGGGACTTACCGTAACTGAAGCTTTCTTT. Translating it yields CASSPSGLTVTEAFF.

The V gene is TRBV6-5, the J gene TRBJ1-1, with D maybe TRBD1 (6 bases). The CDR3 is made up of 14 amino acids. With 6 bases removed from V and 0 bases from J, the gap between germline ends came to 11 bases. Germline V gives CDR1 MNHEY, CDR2 SVGAGI. The DNA for the CDR3 is TGTGCCAGCAGACTGGGACACCTGAACACTGAAGCTTTCTTT. Protein: CASRLGHLNTEAFF.

The chain uses TRBV7-9 and TRBJ2-2; D is unresolved. Trimming stripped 5 bases from V and 3 bases from J, with 4 bases between. CDR1 and CDR2 (germline): SEHNR, FQNEAQ (reference sequence). This CDR3 spans 12 amino acids. This chain's CDR3 is CASSIDTGELFF. The CDR3 nucleotides read TGTGCCAGCAGCATCGACACCGGGGAGCTGTTTTTT.

The V call is TRBV7-9, the J call TRBJ1-2; D gene unclear. The V gene's germline CDR1 is SEHNR and CDR2 FQNEAQ (reference sequence). V lost 1 base and J 4 bases, leaving 10 bases between the germline ends. The CDR3 covers 14 residues. The chain's CDR3 is CASSLDPDIYGYTF. The DNA of the CDR3 is TGTGCCAGCAGCTTAGACCCAGACATCTATGGCTACACCTTC.

The J gene is TRBJ1-2, the V gene TRBV5-4; D is undetermined. The germline V gene encodes CDR1 SGHNT and CDR2 YYREEE (reference sequence). CDR3 length: 13 residues. With 6 bases removed from V and 6 bases from J, the gap between germline ends came to 15 bases. The CDR3 loop reads CASTPAFGDGYTF. As DNA, the CDR3 is TGTGCCAGCACCCCCGCCTTCGGGGATGGCTACACCTTC.

The J gene is TRBJ1-1, the V gene TRBV7-3; D gene uncertain. The CDR3 loop spans 14 amino acids. Per germline, CDR1 SGHTA and CDR2 FQGTGA. The germline V and J ends were trimmed by 8 bases and 0 bases, with 13 bases remaining between them. DNA of the CDR3: TGTGCCAGCTCTTACGAACTGCTGAACACTGAAGCTTTCTTT. Residues: CASSYELLNTEAFF.

The rearrangement uses TRBV30 and TRBJ2-3; weak D call: TRBD2 (6 bases). Germline CDR1 reads GTSNPN; CDR2 reads SVGIG (reference sequence). This CDR3 has 14 residues. Between the trimmed V and J ends, which lost 2 bases and 0 bases, there was a span of 9 bases. The CDR3 here is CAWSLAFSTDTQYF. The CDR3 DNA is TGTGCCTGGAGTCTAGCGTTTAGCACAGATACGCAGTATTTT. Filled out from reference TRBV30 and TRBJ2-3, the complete variable domain reads SQTIHQWPATLVQPVGSPLSLECTVEGTSNPNLYWYRQAAGRGLQLLFYSVGIGQISSEVPQNLSASRPQDRQFILSSKKLLLSDSGFYLCAWSLAFSTDTQYFGPGTRLTVL.

The genes are TRBV19 and TRBJ1-1; D not certain. This CDR3 is 12 amino acids long. Germline V gene sequence: CDR1 LNHDA, CDR2 SQIVND (reference sequence). V gave up 5 bases and J gave up 2 bases, with 6 bases separating them. The CDR3 region has the DNA TGTGCCAGTAGTCCTTTAAACACTGAAGCTTTCTTT. This sequence encodes CASSPLNTEAFF.